These T cell receptor beta chains were read from a single sample in a study of cytomegalovirus exposure and HLA in healthy donors. Profiled with immunoSEQ multiplex PCR; TCRdb holds only in-frame clones, not every one. Among roughly 120,000 clones listed, 80% were seen once. Sequencing input: PBMCs. These receptors came from a man aged 30-40 years in good health and CMV-seronegative. CDR3s include the opening cysteine and the closing phenylalanine or tryptophan. A D gene is named only where the DNA matches it firmly. Expanded clones get a size class; other rows say once, few or many, or leave the size out.

v_call: TRBV7-2; d_call: NA; clone_size: NA; j_call: TRBJ1-3; cdr3_length: 16; cdr3_nt: TGTGCCAGCAGCTTGGGCGACGGAGGCTCTGGAAACACCATATATTTT; cdr3_aa: CASSLGDGGSGNTIYF
v_call: TRBV13; d_call: TRBD1; clone_size: NA; j_call: TRBJ2-2; cdr3_length: 15; cdr3_nt: TGTGCCAGCAGGCCGGGGACAGGGGGAATCGGGGAGCTGTTTTTT; cdr3_aa: CASRPGTGGIGELFF
v_call: TRBV30; d_call: TRBD2; clone_size: NA; j_call: TRBJ2-4; cdr3_length: 16; cdr3_nt: TGTGCCTGGGTTGGACTAGCGGGAGTTTTTCAAAACATTCAGTACTTC; cdr3_aa: CAWVGLAGVFQNIQYF
v_call: TRBV7-3; d_call: TRBD2; clone_size: few; j_call: TRBJ2-7; cdr3_length: 19; cdr3_nt: TGTGCCAGCAGCTTAATGGGACCTTCTAGCGGGAGGTGGTCCTACGAGCAGTACTTC; cdr3_aa: CASSLMGPSSGRWSYEQYF
v_call: TRBV5-6; d_call: TRBD1; clone_size: NA; j_call: TRBJ1-1; cdr3_length: 13; cdr3_nt: TGTGCCAGCAGCTTGGGACAGGGGAGAGAAGCTTTCTTT; cdr3_aa: CASSLGQGREAFF
v_call: TRBV27; d_call: NA; clone_size: NA; j_call: TRBJ2-2; cdr3_length: 14; cdr3_nt: TGTGCCAGCAGTCTAGGGACTTCCCAGGTGGAGCTGTTTTTT; cdr3_aa: CASSLGTSQVELFF
v_call: TRBV27; d_call: TRBD1; clone_size: NA; j_call: TRBJ2-3; cdr3_length: 15; cdr3_nt: TGTGCCAGCAGCTTGGGGACAGGCAACACAGATACGCAGTATTTT; cdr3_aa: CASSLGTGNTDTQYF
v_call: TRBV5-6; d_call: NA; clone_size: NA; j_call: TRBJ1-1; cdr3_length: 13; cdr3_nt: TGTGCCAGCAGCTTGACGGGGAACACTGAAGCTTTCTTT; cdr3_aa: CASSLTGNTEAFF
v_call: TRBV6-5; d_call: NA; clone_size: few; j_call: TRBJ2-7; cdr3_length: 14; cdr3_nt: TGTGCCAGCAGTGGGACTTCGTACTCCTACGAGCAGTACTTC; cdr3_aa: CASSGTSYSYEQYF
v_call: TRBV10-3; d_call: TRBD1; clone_size: NA; j_call: TRBJ2-3; cdr3_length: 17; cdr3_nt: TGTGCCATCAGTGAGAGGGGACAGGGGGCTTTCACAGATACGCAGTATTTT; cdr3_aa: CAISERGQGAFTDTQYF
v_call: TRBV2; d_call: NA; clone_size: NA; j_call: TRBJ2-1; cdr3_length: 16; cdr3_nt: TGTGCCAGCAGGACGAGAGGAGGAGGATTCTACAATGAGCAGTTCTTC; cdr3_aa: CASRTRGGGFYNEQFF
v_call: TRBV10-2; d_call: NA; clone_size: NA; j_call: TRBJ2-7; cdr3_length: 12; cdr3_nt: TGCGCCAGCAGTGAGGCGGACAACGAGCAGTACTTC; cdr3_aa: CASSEADNEQYF
v_call: TRBV5-1; d_call: NA; clone_size: NA; j_call: TRBJ2-1; cdr3_length: 16; cdr3_nt: TGCGCCAGCAGCTTGCTCGCGTTGTTGGCGGGCAATGAGCAGTTCTTC; cdr3_aa: CASSLLALLAGNEQFF
v_call: TRBV5-6; d_call: TRBD2; clone_size: few; j_call: TRBJ2-5; cdr3_length: 15; cdr3_nt: TGTGCCAGCAGCCAGGCGGCTAGCGGTCGGGAGACCCAGTACTTC; cdr3_aa: CASSQAASGRETQYF
v_call: TRBV5-6; d_call: NA; clone_size: NA; j_call: TRBJ2-7; cdr3_length: 13; cdr3_nt: TGTGCCAGCAGCTTGGGCAGGGACTACGAGCAGTACTTC; cdr3_aa: CASSLGRDYEQYF
v_call: TRBV5-8; d_call: TRBD2; clone_size: NA; j_call: TRBJ2-3; cdr3_length: 15; cdr3_nt: TGTGCCAGCAACCTTGGTGGACTAGAGACAGATACGCAGTATTTT; cdr3_aa: CASNLGGLETDTQYF
v_call: TRBV6-6; d_call: NA; clone_size: NA; j_call: TRBJ1-1; cdr3_length: 15; cdr3_nt: TGTGCCAGCAGTTACCCAGGACAGCCGAACACTGAAGCTTTCTTT; cdr3_aa: CASSYPGQPNTEAFF
v_call: TRBV6-1; d_call: TRBD2; clone_size: NA; j_call: TRBJ2-7; cdr3_length: 13; cdr3_nt: TGTGCCAGCAGTAGCGGGAGGGCGTACGAGCAGTACTTC; cdr3_aa: CASSSGRAYEQYF
v_call: TRBV28; d_call: TRBD1; clone_size: few; j_call: TRBJ2-1; cdr3_length: 13; cdr3_nt: TGTGCCAGCAGTGGGACAGGGGGGTATGAGCAGTTCTTC; cdr3_aa: CASSGTGGYEQFF
v_call: TRBV27; d_call: TRBD1; clone_size: NA; j_call: TRBJ2-7; cdr3_length: 15; cdr3_nt: TGTGCCAGCAGTTTTACCGGGACAGGTTCCTACGAGCAGTACTTC; cdr3_aa: CASSFTGTGSYEQYF